The T cell receptor beta chain under discussion was sequenced for a study of cytomegalovirus exposure and HLA in healthy donors. Study details: The 100 to 150 validation repertoires, a later analysis reported, used the same platform as the 700 or so repertoires from the first cohort.

Germline assignment: CDR1 ENHRY and CDR2 SYGVKD. V lost 4 bases and J lost 8; bases outside the gene matches: 12. The CDR3 length is 15 residues. Measured with immunoSEQ multiplex PCR; TCRdb has only the in-frame clones, and not every one. This sample has more than 90,000 clones, with about 91% found just once. Study-level findings and limits: Researchers counted around 170 TCR beta chains as cytomegalovirus-associated. In vitro assays verified that three CMV-associated chains recognized CMV antigens specifically.

As concerns this clone: Its target is not known.

The clonotype was recovered from a man between 18 and 29 years old in good health and CMV-seronegative. Material for sequencing was PBMCs. The chain recombines TRBV10-3 with TRBJ2-3; TRBD1 agrees at 7 bases. The CDR3 here is CAISGTGSSWGTQYF. For the CDR3, the DNA is TGTGCCATCAGTGGGACAGGTTCTTCTTGGGGTACGCAGTATTTT.